What follows are 16 T cell receptor beta chains derived from one specimen sequenced in a study of cytotoxic CD8 clonotypes in ibrutinib-treated CLL (dated by TCRdb to about 2021). Interpreted using the paper, the time point label stands for: approximately 2 years on ibrutinib. Receptor amplification or capture employed the immunoSEQ multiplex PCR assay. TCRdb re-hosts the immuneACCESS table, in-frame sequences only. Its copies lack some clones; in the studies checked, an unresolved V gene accounts for under half of them, and the cause for the rest is not known. The sample table shows approximately 120,000 clones, and less than 90% are seen once. 2.5% to 3.5% of the sample belongs to the ten largest clones. The sequencing here drew on PBMCs, taken after 24 months of ibrutinib treatment. The receptor source for this set is a human donor with chronic lymphocytic leukemia.

This clone appeared once. The V gene is TRBV11-2, the J gene TRBJ2-6; unclear D gene. The CDR3 is 15 residues long. CDR1 and CDR2 from the germline V gene are SGHAT and FQNNGV. Trimming pared 5 bases from V and 0 bases from J, leaving 8 bases between. The CDR3 coding sequence is TGTGCCAGCAGCCAATCGGACTCTGGGGCCAACGTCCTGACTTTC. Translation: CASSQSDSGANVLTF. Full variable domain (outside the CDR3, taken from reference TRBV11-2 and TRBJ2-6): EAGVAQSPRYKIIEKRQSVAFWCNPISGHATLYWYQQILGQGPKLLIQFQNNGVVDDSQLPKDRFSAERLKGVDSTLKIQPAKLEDSAVYLCASSQSDSGANVLTFGAGSRLTVL.

Details on this clone: Other DNA sequences in this sample translate to the same CDR3. The V and J genes are TRBV27 and TRBJ1-2; no clear D gene. Per the germline V gene, CDR1 is MNHEY and CDR2 is SMNVEV (reference sequence). This CDR3 spans 14 amino acids. Deletions cut 3 bases from V and 4 bases from J, with 12 bases between. Here the CDR3 DNA reads TGTGCCAGCAGTTTTGGAGGATTCGGCTATGGCTACACCTTC. Protein product: CASSFGGFGYGYTF.

The chain recombines TRBV7-2 with TRBJ2-7; D might be TRBD1 or TRBD2, each matching 5 bases. CDR3 size: 16 residues. CDR1 and CDR2 from the germline V gene are SGHTA and FQGNSA. The V and J ends lost 1 base and 2 bases respectively, with 15 bases between them. This CDR3 reads CASSLVGTGNPYEQYF. DNA for the CDR3: TGTGCCAGCAGCTTAGTTGGGACGGGTAATCCCTACGAGCAGTACTTC.

This CDR3 reads CASSDYDRANTGELFF. CDR3 sequence (DNA): TGCGCCAGCAGTGATTACGACAGGGCGAACACCGGGGAGCTGTTTTTT. The rearrangement joins TRBV10-2 to TRBJ2-2, with 7 positions matching TRBD1. Unmatched junction bases numbered 4, after V lost 3 bases and J lost 0 bases. Germline CDR1 WSHSY, CDR2 SAAADI. The CDR3 totals 16 residues.

V is TRBV30 and J is TRBJ2-6; D is uncertain. This CDR3 spans 11 amino acids. V lost 4 bases, J lost 11 bases, and 9 bases lay in between. The germline V gene encodes CDR1 GTSNPN and CDR2 SVGIG (reference sequence). The CDR3 bases are TGTGCCTGGACAAACGGGCACGTCCTGACTTTC. Its translation is CAWTNGHVLTF.

V is TRBV6-4 and J is TRBJ2-1, with no clear D. The CDR3 has 16 residues. Germline V gene data show CDR1 as MRHNA and CDR2 as SNTAGT. The V end lost 0 bases, the J end lost 0 bases, and 9 bases lay between the germline ends. Here the CDR3 reads CASSDSMAYSYNEQFF. The CDR3 nucleotides are TGTGCCAGCAGTGACTCGATGGCTTACTCCTACAATGAGCAGTTCTTC.

CDR3 sequence: CASSPYTGTGGLEAFF. In DNA form, the CDR3 reads TGTGCCAGCAGTCCCTATACCGGGACAGGGGGATTAGAAGCTTTCTTT. The gene calls are TRBV28 and TRBJ1-1; 11 bases map to TRBD1. The CDR3 length is 16 residues. CDR1 and CDR2 from the germline V gene are MDHEN and SYDVKM. The V and J ends lost 5 bases and 8 bases, in that order; junction bases with no gene match: 13. The full variable domain, its missing parts supplied by reference TRBV28 and TRBJ1-1, is DVKVTQSSRYLVKRTGEKVFLECVQDMDHENMFWYRQDPGLGLRLIYFSYDVKMKEKGDIPEGYSVSREKKERFSLILESASTNQTSMYLCASSPYTGTGGLEAFFGQGTRLTVV.

This clone was seen once. V gene TRBV19 combines with J gene TRBJ1-1, with a possible D match to TRBD1 (6 bases). Trimming removed 3 bases at V and 9 bases at J, with 8 bases between. The CDR3 spans 11 residues. Per the germline V gene, CDR1 is LNHDA and CDR2 is SQIVND (reference sequence). The CDR3 sequence is CASSIGQKAFF. DNA of the CDR3: TGTGCCAGTAGTATTGGACAGAAAGCTTTCTTT.

The chain combines TRBV5-4 with TRBJ2-4; unclear D gene. V dropped 3 bases and J dropped 4 bases, with 11 bases sitting between them. Germline V CDR1 and CDR2: SGHNT, YYREEE (reference sequence). This CDR3 region has 14 residues. The CDR3 region has the DNA TGTGCCAGCAGCTCGGACCTCGTAAAAAACATTCAGTACTTC. Translation gives CASSSDLVKNIQYF. Variable domain in full (rest from reference TRBV5-4 and TRBJ2-4): ETGVTQSPTHLIKTRGQQVTLRCSSQSGHNTVSWYQQALGQGPQFIFQYYREEENGRGNFPPRFSGLQFPNYSSELNVNALELDDSALYLCASSSDLVKNIQYFGAGTRLSVL.

This chain connects TRBV10-1 to TRBJ2-2; 7 bases match TRBD1. This CDR3 spans 15 amino acids. Germline CDR1 and CDR2: WNHNN and SYGVQD (reference sequence). With V trimmed by 5 bases and J by 0 bases, 3 bases remained unmatched. CDR3 protein: CASSPGQANTGELFF. The CDR3 DNA reads TGCGCCAGCAGTCCCGGACAGGCGAACACCGGGGAGCTGTTTTTT.

This rearrangement joins TRBV4-3 to TRBJ1-2, with TRBD1 as a possible D gene (5 bases). CDR1 and CDR2 from the germline V gene are LGHNA and YSLEER. Trimming left V 0 bases short and J 8 bases short, with 16 bases between. The CDR3 loop spans 15 amino acids. The CDR3 DNA reads TGCGCCAGCAGCCAAGATCCACAGGCGGGAGGAGGCTACACCTTC. Its protein product is CASSQDPQAGGGYTF.

This clone was recorded a few times. The same CDR3 can be traced to other DNA sequences in this sample. DNA of the CDR3: TGTGCCAGTAGTATTGAGGGGGGAGGCTACAATGAGCAGTTCTTC. The encoded protein is CASSIEGGGYNEQFF. This chain uses TRBV19 with TRBJ2-1, with D possibly called TRBD1 or TRBD2 (6 bases each). The CDR3 is 15 residues long. Germline CDR1 reads LNHDA; CDR2 reads SQIVND (reference sequence). The germline V and J ends were trimmed by 3 bases and 3 bases, with 12 bases remaining between them.

The chain combines TRBV6-5 with TRBJ2-2; D might be TRBD1 or TRBD2, each matching 6 bases. Per the germline V gene, CDR1 is MNHEY and CDR2 is SVGAGI. The CDR3 runs to 14 residues. Trimming stripped 4 bases from V and 3 bases from J, with 9 bases between. The CDR3 DNA follows: TGTGCCAGCAGTTCGGGGGCGGACACCGGGGAGCTGTTTTTT. Residues: CASSSGADTGELFF.

This sequence joins TRBV30 and TRBJ1-5, with no clear D. The CDR3 covers 17 residues. The germline V gene encodes CDR1 GTSNPN and CDR2 SVGIG (reference sequence). The V and J ends lost 0 bases and 0 bases respectively, with 15 bases between them. The CDR3, as DNA: TGTGCCTGGAGTGTAAGGTTGGAGAGCTATAGCAATCAGCCCCAGCATTTT. As protein: CAWSVRLESYSNQPQHF.

The chain uses TRBV4-2 and TRBJ2-7; D perhaps matches TRBD1 (6 bases). CDR1 and CDR2 (germline): LGHNA, YNFKEQ. The CDR3 runs 15 residues. The V gene lost 0 bases and the J gene lost 1 base, with 10 bases spanning the gap. The CDR3 sequence: CASSQDKGQSYEQYF. The CDR3 coding sequence is TGTGCCAGCAGCCAAGACAAAGGACAGTCCTACGAGCAGTACTTC.

The rearrangement joins TRBV27 to TRBJ1-2; no firm D call. Germline V gene lookup returns CDR1 MNHEY and CDR2 SMNVEV (reference sequence). The CDR3 is made up of 15 amino acids. Trimming removed 6 bases at V and 3 bases at J, with 17 bases between. CDR3 in DNA: TGTGCCAGCAGCTCAGATACACGGACCGACTATGGCTACACCTTC. This translates into CASSSDTRTDYGYTF.